This TCR beta chain was retrieved from a study of cytomegalovirus exposure and HLA in healthy donors. Study background: An early data release held tens of millions of unique TCRs from HLA-typed donors. Study outcomes and limitations: It was only CMV serostatus that was available as immune exposure information. The study designated 164 TCR beta chains cytomegalovirus-associated.

To note about this clone: Its specificity is unknown.

The study ran its PCR with 60 Vbeta and 13 Jbeta primers. Clones were sequenced by immunoSEQ multiplex PCR, and TCRdb holds only the in-frame ones, with some missing. The table shows a few hundred thousand clones, with over 70% occurring only once. The donors (healthy individuals) were bone marrow donors. V lost 3 bases, J lost 7 bases, and 16 bases lay in between. Germline loops: CDR1 MNHEY, CDR2 SMNVEV (reference sequence). The CDR3 sequence is 14 residues long. The J gene is TRBJ2-7, the V gene TRBV27; a possible D gene is TRBD1 (6 bases). Sequencing was carried out using PBMCs. This receptor was taken from a woman aged 60-70 years in good health and CMV-seropositive. The CDR3 sequence: CASSFGRGMGEQYF. In nucleotides, the CDR3 is TGTGCCAGCAGTTTCGGAAGGGGGATGGGGGAGCAGTACTTC.